This TCR beta chain appears in the sequencing data of a study of cytotoxic CD8 clonotypes in ibrutinib-treated CLL (dated by TCRdb to the early 2020s). About the study as a whole: The cohort included roughly 15 treatment-naive and roughly ten relapsed/refractory patients; approximately 17 were IGHV unmutated. Longitudinal samples were obtainable from about 30% of the roughly 86 participants in the trial. Samples at response were collected after a median of about twelve months of treatment, with a range of about 6 to 40 months. Cryopreserved peripheral blood mononuclear cells were collected at three points: before therapy, at response, and at either sustained remission or disease progression. Responses were partial in approximately 24 patients and complete in 2; after median approximately 69 months follow-up, around 14 stayed in remission and 12 progressed. On average, each sample yielded approximately 250,000 productive templates and around 98,000 productive rearrangements. What the authors observed across the whole study: Public clonotypes were found to be uncommon and were observed to contract or remain stable during treatment; the increase in clonality was shown to reflect expansion of private clonotypes at ibrutinib response. Clonality rose at ibrutinib response, remained stable during sustained remission, and dropped back toward baseline at progression. Sustained-remission and progressing patients did not have matched sampling times, and lymph node repertoires were not examined. Baseline clonality was found to be higher than that of age-matched healthy donors and was strongly correlated with circulating CD8+ T-cell counts.

As to this clone: No antigen is known for it. No much larger clonotype is one base removed from it; base qualities were not supplied.

The goal of deep resolution MiSeq sequencing was a depth between 1 in 1 million and 1 in 200,000 T cells, and coverage averaged 10x per clonotype. The immunoSEQ hsTCRB Kit was used to generate TCR beta libraries. As for how the authors treated the data: The data were analyzed with ImmunoSEQ Analyzer and ImmunoSEQ Data Assistant, and V, D and J gene assignments followed IMGT definitions. Clonality was computed as one minus normalized Shannon entropy of productive rearrangement frequencies, ranging from 0 to 1. Only overrepresented clonotypes making up at least 0.05% of the repertoire of each patient were included in the public clonotype analysis. About twelve repertoires from age-matched healthy donors, obtained from immuneACCESS, served as clonality controls. TCRdb took over this immuneACCESS table, retaining in-frame rearrangements with V and J assigned. Such tables are incomplete; in checked studies, under half of the missing clones stem from an unresolved V gene, and the remainder is unexplained. D and trimming come from the DNA, and the V and J calls and clone size come from that table. The sample table contains under 40,000 clones; only one count was recorded for roughly 50% of them. Clones ranked in the top ten supply under 20% of the sample.

For TCR beta library preparation, roughly 2 micrograms of genomic DNA were isolated from cryopreserved PBMCs. Longitudinal blood samples from CLL patients on ibrutinib monotherapy underwent high-throughput TCR beta sequencing. The patients took part in an open-label, single-center phase 2 trial of ibrutinib monotherapy. The sample here was PBMCs, taken before ibrutinib treatment. The origin of this receptor is a human donor with chronic lymphocytic leukemia.

The CDR3 here reads CASTFPRHYGYTF. The base sequence is TGTGCCAGCACATTCCCCCGCCACTATGGCTACACCTTC. The chain is made from TRBV21-1 and TRBJ1-2. TRBV21-1 is shown as a pseudogene. Inclusive of the bounding cysteine and phenylalanine, the CDR3 is 13 residues long. The entry retains the CDR3 DNA only, 39 bases that are in frame from base 1.